This T cell receptor (beta chain) was obtained from a study of blood T cell repertoires in COVID-19 (dated by TCRdb to the early 2020s). In the study overall: Samples from collaborators originated in the United States, Italy and Spain and spanned both the acute and convalescent phases of COVID-19. The samples were drawn from two sources: the first 160 participants of the ongoing ImmuneRACE study, and fewer than 1,500 subjects contributed by 6 global collaborators. A freely available public database, intended as a resource for researchers studying the immune response to SARS-CoV-2, is where the repertoires were released. Where available, HLA class I and class II types were obtained from metadata supplied by the sample provider rather than from assay-based typing. The prospective study material was composed of cDNA or gDNA derived from T cells, B-cell-depleted T cells, or PBMCs. The sample metadata nearly always contained a de-identified subject ID, COVID-19 status, age in years and sex. Subjects who had been exposed to COVID-19, were actively infected with it, or had recovered from it provided the deeply sampled blood TCRbeta repertoires that made up the dataset.

General findings and caveats noted by the study authors: How much clinical and demographic metadata was included differed by source and by participant, and the metadata was provided uncurated.

Comment on this clone: Which antigen it targets is not known. Base quality data are lacking; no much larger clone is found one base away.

TCRbeta CDR3 regions were amplified from genomic DNA using the immunoSEQ Assay, a bias-controlled multiplex PCR. The paper's data handling went like this. The number of nucleated cells in each sample was estimated from the amplification of reference gene primers within the assay. To quantify the absolute abundance of each unique TCRbeta CDR3 rearrangement, sequence reads were collapsed and filtered. For each sample, productive Simpson clonality was calculated as the square root of Simpson's diversity index across productive rearrangements. What TCRdb holds here is the immuneACCESS table cut down to in-frame rearrangements. Part of the clones is not present; checked against another copy, under half of the missing clones reflect an unresolved V gene, and the others are unexplained. V and J calls and clone size follow that table, whereas D and trimming were derived from the DNA. The sample has some 200,000 clones on record, 84% of them singletons. The top ten hold roughly 13% of the sample.

Whole blood was collected in K2EDTA tubes by collaborating institutions according to the institutions' own protocols. Collaborator samples were shipped for TCRbeta analysis as frozen whole blood, isolated PBMCs, or DNA extracted from either sample type. CDR1 and CDR2 are drawn from the germline V gene: KGHDR, SFDVKD. Inclusive of the bounding cysteine and phenylalanine, the CDR3 is 14 residues long. The retained sequence is limited to the CDR3, 42 bases, with the frame set at the first base. V was cut back by 4 bases and J by 1 base, leaving a gap of 6 bases between them. Sequences were obtained from peripheral blood. The TCR was taken from a human donor in a cohort sampled during active COVID-19. Rearrangement joined TRBV24-1 to TRBJ2-2; no D segment can be confidently identified. DNA sequence: TGTGCCACCAGTGAGCCAGGGAACACCGGGGAGCTGTTTTTT. This gives the protein CATSEPGNTGELFF.